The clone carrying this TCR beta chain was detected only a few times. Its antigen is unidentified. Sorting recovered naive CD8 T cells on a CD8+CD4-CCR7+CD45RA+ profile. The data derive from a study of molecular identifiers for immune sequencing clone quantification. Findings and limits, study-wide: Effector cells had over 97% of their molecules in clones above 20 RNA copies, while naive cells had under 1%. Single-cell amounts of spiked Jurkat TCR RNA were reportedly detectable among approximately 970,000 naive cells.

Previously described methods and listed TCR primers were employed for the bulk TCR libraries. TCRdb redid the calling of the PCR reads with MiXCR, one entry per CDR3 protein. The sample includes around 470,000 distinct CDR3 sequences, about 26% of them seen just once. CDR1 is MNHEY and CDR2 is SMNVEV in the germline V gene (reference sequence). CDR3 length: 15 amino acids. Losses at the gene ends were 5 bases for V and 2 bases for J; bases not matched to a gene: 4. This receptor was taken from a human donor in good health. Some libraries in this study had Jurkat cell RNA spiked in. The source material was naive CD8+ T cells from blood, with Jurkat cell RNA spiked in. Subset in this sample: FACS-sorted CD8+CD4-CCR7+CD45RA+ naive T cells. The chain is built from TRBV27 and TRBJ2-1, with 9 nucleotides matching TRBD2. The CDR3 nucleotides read TGTGCCAGCAGTCCATCTAGCGGGACCTACAATGAGCAGTTCTTC. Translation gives CASSPSSGTYNEQFF.